There are many counts of the clone carrying this T cell receptor (beta chain). A junction boundary mismatches the germline segment, possibly from a read error. CDR1 is SNHLY and CDR2 is FYNNEI in the germline V gene. The CDR3 is 14 residues long. The record originates from a study of metastatic and nonmetastatic thyroid tumors. There were no patients who had received any treatment before thyroid surgery. TCRdb re-analyzed the PCR reads using MiXCR. The sample carries roughly 61,000 clones, about 4% recorded once. The sample was blood. The TCR comes from a female donor with papillary thyroid cancer or a benign thyroid nodule (not recorded which). Some clones in this sample may be carry-over from other donors' samples. This chain joins TRBV2 and TRBJ2-5; TRBD2 aligns across 8 bases. The CDR3 DNA is TGTGCCAGCAGCGAAGGACTAGCCCCAGAGACCCAGTACTTC. Its translation is CASSEGLAPETQYF.